The 21 T cell receptor beta chains below come from one sample, sequenced in a study of molecular identifiers for immune sequencing clone quantification (dated by TCRdb to the late 2010s). The library relied on PCR. The run used a NextSeq 500. The public reads were quality trimmed at Q25 with fastp and then assembled into clones with MiXCR by TCRdb, keeping productive beta chains. Under each unique CDR3 protein, matching rows form one entry showing the most common genes and DNA. The sample includes about 100,000 distinct CDR3 sequences, with less than 35% observed a single time. The ten largest clones represent about 9.1% of the sample. Material for sequencing was naive CD8+ T cells from blood, with Jurkat cell RNA spiked in. The meaning of the sample's cell subset or site label: FACS-sorted CD8+CD4-CCR7+CD45RA+ naive T cells. The receptors were sampled from a human donor in good health. Some libraries in this study had Jurkat cell RNA spiked in.

This clonotype was found a few times. The rearrangement uses TRBV13 and TRBJ2-3; the match to TRBD2 covers 7 bases. The germline V gene encodes CDR1 PRHDT and CDR2 FYEKMQ (reference sequence). The CDR3 contains 15 residues. Unmatched junction bases numbered 7, after V lost 5 bases and J lost 2 bases. The CDR3 here is CASSEAGPTTDTQYF. For the CDR3, the DNA is TGTGCCAGCAGCGAAGCGGGACCGACCACAGATACGCAGTATTTT.

This clonotype was found once. A much bigger clone sits one base away, suggesting this may be a read error. This chain links TRBV12-3 or TRBV12-4 with TRBJ2-2; D perhaps matches TRBD2 (5 bases). This CDR3 is built from 14 residues. The CDR3 nucleotides read TGTGCCAGCAGTTTGCAGAGGAACACCGGGGAGCCGTTTTTT. Residues: CASSLQRNTGEPFF.

A remark on this clonotype: Its ends do not fully match the called genes, so a read error is possible. This sequence joins TRBV19 and TRBJ2-3; the match to TRBD2 covers 11 bases. The germline V gene encodes CDR1 LNHDA and CDR2 SQIVND (reference sequence). The CDR3 is 15 amino acids. The CDR3 coding sequence is TGTGCCCCAAGTAGCGGGAGGGCCCCCACAGATACGCAGAATTTT. It yields the protein CAPSSGRAPTDTQNF.

The rearrangement links TRBV4-1 to TRBJ1-4; no reliable D call. This CDR3 is built from 16 residues. Germline assignment: CDR1 MGHRA and CDR2 YSYEKL. Trimming cost V 4 bases and J 8 bases, with 20 bases left between them. CDR3 loop: CASSPIMVRIGEKLFF. In DNA, the CDR3 is TGCGCCAGCAGCCCGATCATGGTGAGGATAGGGGAAAAACTGTTTTTT.

The sample holds a few counts of this clonotype. V usage is TRBV28 and J usage is TRBJ1-4; 7 positions agree with TRBD1. The ends lost 7 bases at V and 4 bases at J; junction bases unmatched: 3. Per germline, CDR1 MDHEN and CDR2 SYDVKM. The CDR3 runs 13 residues. In DNA form, the CDR3 reads TGTGCCAGCACAGGGACAGATAATGAAAAACTGTTTTTT. It yields the protein CASTGTDNEKLFF.

The rearrangement uses TRBV21-1 and TRBJ1-5; TRBD1, as called in the table, went unchecked against the DNA. TRBV21-1 is shown as a pseudogene. The CDR3 runs to 16 residues. The CDR3 bases are TGTGCCAGCAGCAAAGTTGGCAGGTTCCCGAGTCAGCCCCAGCATTTT. This gives the protein CASSKVGRFPSQPQHF.

Turning to this clonotype: One junction end disagrees with the germline gene, perhaps due to a read error. The CDR3 region is CASSPTGDSGITIYF. The CDR3 DNA sequence: TGTGCCAGCAGTCCGACAGGGGACTCTGGAATCACCATATATTTT. This sequence joins TRBV12-3 or TRBV12-4 and TRBJ1-3; TRBD1 agrees at 8 bases. CDR3 length equals 15 residues.

Concerning this clonotype itself: A much larger clonotype is one base distant, so this may be a read error. The CDR3 DNA sequence: TGTGCCAGCAGTTTAGAGGGGGCATCCGTGCGCCCCTCCTACGAGCAGTACTTC. It is translated as CASSLEGASVRPSYEQYF. V usage is TRBV28 and J usage is TRBJ2-7; 7 positions match TRBD1. The V and J ends lost 2 bases and 0 bases, in that order; junction bases with no gene match: 13. The CDR3 length is 18 residues. The V gene's germline CDR1 is MDHEN and CDR2 SYDVKM.

This clonotype was seen many times. The rearrangement joins TRBV5-6 to TRBJ1-1, with 8 bases that match TRBD1. Germline V CDR1 and CDR2: SGHDT, YYEEEE. V shed 5 bases, J shed 1 base, and the junction held 10 bases outside the gene matches. This CDR3 region has 16 residues. The CDR3 sequence: CASRPGTGITNTEAFF. CDR3 DNA: TGTGCCAGCAGGCCGGGGACAGGAATAACGAACACTGAAGCTTTCTTT.

In its sample, this clonotype was seen a few times. CDR3 DNA: TGTGCCAGCAGTTTAGTACAGACCTACACCGGGGAGCTGTTTTTT. Protein sequence: CASSLVQTYTGELFF. The chain couples TRBV12-3 or TRBV12-4 to TRBJ2-2; D unclear. Trimming took 1 base from V and 3 from J, leaving 9 bases between them. The CDR3 consists of 15 residues.

This clonotype was observed a few times. V is TRBV5-6 and J is TRBJ1-1; D gene unclear. The germline V gene encodes CDR1 SGHDT and CDR2 YYEEEE. V gave up 1 base and J gave up 5 bases, with 6 bases separating them. The CDR3 is 12 residues long. The DNA for the CDR3 is TGTGCCAGCAGCTTGACTCGGACTGAAGCTTTCTTT. Protein sequence: CASSLTRTEAFF.

This clonotype was counted ten times or more. The chain couples TRBV5-1 to TRBJ1-1, with a possible D match to TRBD1 (5 bases). The germline V gene encodes CDR1 SGHRS and CDR2 YFSETQ. Trimming removed 3 bases at V and 0 bases at J, with 9 bases between. CDR3 length: 14 amino acids. CDR3 bases: TGCGCCAGCAGCTCAACGGACATGAACACTGAAGCTTTCTTT. This gives the protein CASSSTDMNTEAFF.

This clonotype has at least ten counts. The chain couples TRBV5-5 to TRBJ2-7; D could derive from TRBD1 or TRBD2 (5 bases each). Per the germline V gene, CDR1 is SGHKS and CDR2 is YYEKEE (reference sequence). CDR3 size: 13 residues. V was trimmed by 2 bases and J by 3 bases, leaving 9 bases between them. The CDR3 nucleotides are TGTGCCAGCAGCTTACCGAGGGGCTACGAGCAGTACTTC. This gives the protein CASSLPRGYEQYF.

This clonotype appeared many times. The rearrangement joins TRBV5-1 to TRBJ2-7; D call uncertain. The CDR3 consists of 13 residues. The V end was cut by 3 bases, the J end by 6 bases, with 13 bases between. Germline CDR1 reads SGHRS; CDR2 reads YFSETQ. CDR3 protein: CASSSITPPEQYF. DNA of the CDR3: TGCGCCAGCAGCTCAATAACCCCCCCCGAGCAGTACTTC.

V and J are TRBV6-5 and TRBJ1-3, with 7 bases matching TRBD1. CDR1 is MNHEY and CDR2 is SVGAGI in the germline V gene. There are 15 residues in the CDR3. The V segment lost 0 bases and the J segment 2 bases; nucleotides outside the gene matches: 1. In DNA, the CDR3 is TGTGCCAGCAGTTACTCGACAGGGACTGGAAACACCATATATTTT. Its protein product is CASSYSTGTGNTIYF.

V and J are TRBV12-3 or TRBV12-4 and TRBJ1-2; no reliable D call. This CDR3 is built from 13 residues. Deletions cut 8 bases from V and 4 bases from J, with 14 bases between. CDR3 in DNA: TGTGCCAGCCGCTTGAAAGGGCCCTATGGCTACACCTTC. This encodes CASRLKGPYGYTF.

Turning to this clonotype: This sequence may be a read error, since a much larger clone differs from it by one base. V gene TRBV24-1 combines with J gene TRBJ2-3; no reliable D call. The germline V gene encodes CDR1 KGHDR and CDR2 SFDVKD. This CDR3 contains 16 residues. CDR3 region: CATRDLFRRSTDTQYF. As DNA, the CDR3 is TGTGCCACCAGAGATTTGTTCAGGAGAAGCACAGATACGCAGTATTTT.

This clonotype has more than one count but fewer than ten. The chain has TRBV27 and TRBJ2-7, with D possibly matching TRBD1 (6 bases). V lost 8 bases and J lost 0, with 11 bases in between. The CDR3 contains 13 residues. Germline V lookup: CDR1 MNHEY, CDR2 SMNVEV (reference sequence). The CDR3 DNA follows: TGTGCCAGCGGCCTGGGGGCCTCCTACGAGCAGTACTTC. It codes for CASGLGASYEQYF.

A note on this clonotype: A clone one base away is much larger, so this may be a read error. The chain uses TRBV20-1 and TRBJ2-4; D may be TRBD1 (6 bases). CDR3 length: 15 residues. CDR1 and CDR2 (germline): DFQATT, SNEGSKA (reference sequence). The CDR3 DNA is TGCAGTGCAAGAAACAGGGATCTAGCCAAATACATTCAGTACTTC. The encoded protein is CSARNRDLAKYIQYF.

V gene TRBV7-9 combines with J gene TRBJ2-5; 9 positions agree with TRBD1. The germline CDR1 and CDR2 sequences are SEHNR and FQNEAQ (reference sequence). Trimming took 2 bases from V and 7 from J; bases not matched to a gene: 8. The CDR3 runs to 15 residues. Written as DNA, the CDR3 is TGTGCCAGCAGCTTATTCCGGGACAGGGAAGTGACCCAGTACTTC. Amino acid sequence: CASSLFRDREVTQYF.

As for this clonotype: Since a much larger clone is just one base distant, this may be a read error. The CDR3 DNA is TGTGCCAGCAGCCTCGGACTAGCGGAGGGTACGCAGTATTTT. Amino acids: CASSLGLAEGTQYF. V usage is TRBV6-5 and J usage is TRBJ2-3, with 10 bases lining up with TRBD2. Germline V gene sequence: CDR1 MNHEY, CDR2 SVGAGI. The length of the CDR3 is 14 residues. The trim removed 6 bases at V and 8 bases at J, leaving 8 bases unmatched.